This TCR beta chain originates from a study of blood T cell repertoires in COVID-19. Study-level background: Acute and convalescent COVID-19 samples came from the United States, Italy and Spain. Sample material is recorded as cDNA or gDNA derived from T cells, B-cell-depleted T cells, or PBMCs.

As handled by the study authors: From reference gene primer amplification, estimates of nucleated cell counts were derived. TCRdb keeps only in-frame clones here, not all; method: immunoSEQ multiplex PCR. D and trimming were read from the DNA, whereas the V and J calls and clone size are those reported in that table. The sample yields about 180,000 clones, roughly 82% seen once. The germline gives CDR1 MDHEN, CDR2 SYDVKM. V lost 5 bases to trimming and J lost 1 base, with 5 bases between them. The CDR3 is 13 amino acids. The V call is TRBV28, the J call TRBJ2-2; D gene uncertain. The TCR sequence derives from a woman in her seventies with acute or convalescent COVID-19. Sequences were obtained from peripheral blood. For the CDR3, the DNA is TGTGCCAGCAGTCCGGTGAACACCGGGGAGCTGTTTTTT. It is translated as CASSPVNTGELFF.